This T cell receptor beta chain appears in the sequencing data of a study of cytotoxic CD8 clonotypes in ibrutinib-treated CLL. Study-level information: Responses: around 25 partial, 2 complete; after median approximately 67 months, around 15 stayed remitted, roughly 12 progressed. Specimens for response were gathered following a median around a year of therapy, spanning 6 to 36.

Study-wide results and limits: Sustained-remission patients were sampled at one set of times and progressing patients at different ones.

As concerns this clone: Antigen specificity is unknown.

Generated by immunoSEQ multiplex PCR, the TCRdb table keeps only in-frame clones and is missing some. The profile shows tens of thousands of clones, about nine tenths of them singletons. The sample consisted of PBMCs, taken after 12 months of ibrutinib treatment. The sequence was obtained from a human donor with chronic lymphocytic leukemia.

The CDR3, as DNA: TGTGCCAGCAGTTACCTCGGCAGCTACAATGAGCAGTTCTTC. Protein sequence: CASSYLGSYNEQFF. The chain employs TRBV6-5 and TRBJ2-1; D is uncertain. With 2 bases removed from V and 3 bases from J, the gap between germline ends came to 8 bases. This CDR3 has 14 residues. Germline V gene lookup returns CDR1 MNHEY and CDR2 SVGAGI.